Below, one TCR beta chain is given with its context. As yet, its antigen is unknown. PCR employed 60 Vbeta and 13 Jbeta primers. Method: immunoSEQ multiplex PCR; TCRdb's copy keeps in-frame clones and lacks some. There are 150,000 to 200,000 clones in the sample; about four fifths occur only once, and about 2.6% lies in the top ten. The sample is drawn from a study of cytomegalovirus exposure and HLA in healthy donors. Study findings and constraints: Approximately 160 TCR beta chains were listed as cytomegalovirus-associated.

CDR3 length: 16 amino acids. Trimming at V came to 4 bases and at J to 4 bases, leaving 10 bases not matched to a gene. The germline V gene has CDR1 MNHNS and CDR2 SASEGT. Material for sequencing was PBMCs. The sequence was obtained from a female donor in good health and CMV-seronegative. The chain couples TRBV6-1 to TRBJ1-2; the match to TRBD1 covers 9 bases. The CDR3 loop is CASSARPGQGPYGYTF. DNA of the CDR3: TGTGCCAGCAGTGCCCGACCTGGACAGGGGCCCTATGGCTACACCTTC.